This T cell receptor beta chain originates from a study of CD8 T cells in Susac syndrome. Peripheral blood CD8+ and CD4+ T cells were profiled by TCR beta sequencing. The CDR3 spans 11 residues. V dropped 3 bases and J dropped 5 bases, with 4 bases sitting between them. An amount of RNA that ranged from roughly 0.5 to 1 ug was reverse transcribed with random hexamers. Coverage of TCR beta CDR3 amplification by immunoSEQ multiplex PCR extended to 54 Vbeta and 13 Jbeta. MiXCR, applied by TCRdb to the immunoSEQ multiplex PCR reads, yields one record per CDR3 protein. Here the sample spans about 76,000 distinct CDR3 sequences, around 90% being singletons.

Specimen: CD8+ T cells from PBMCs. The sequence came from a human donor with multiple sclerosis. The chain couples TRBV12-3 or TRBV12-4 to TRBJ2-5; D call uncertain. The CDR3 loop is CASSFGETQYF. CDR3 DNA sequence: TGTGCCAGCAGTTTTGGGGAGACCCAGTACTTC.